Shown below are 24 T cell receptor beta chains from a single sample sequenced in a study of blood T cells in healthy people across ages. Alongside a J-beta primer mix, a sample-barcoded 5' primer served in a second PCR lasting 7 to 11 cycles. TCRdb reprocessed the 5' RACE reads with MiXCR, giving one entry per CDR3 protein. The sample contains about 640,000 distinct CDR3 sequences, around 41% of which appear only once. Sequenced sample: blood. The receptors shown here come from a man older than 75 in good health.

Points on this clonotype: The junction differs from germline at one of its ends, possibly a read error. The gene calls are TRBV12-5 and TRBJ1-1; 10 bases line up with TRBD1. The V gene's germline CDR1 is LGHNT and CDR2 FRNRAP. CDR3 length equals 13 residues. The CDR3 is CAGGTDRGREAFF. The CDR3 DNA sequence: TGTGCTGGTGGTACAGACAGGGGGCGTGAAGCTTTCTTT. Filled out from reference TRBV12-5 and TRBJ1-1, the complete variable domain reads DARVTQTPRHKVTEMGQEVTMRCQPILGHNTVFWYRQTMMQGLELLAYFRNRAPLDDSGMPKDRFSAEMPDATLATLKIQPSEPRDSAVYFCAGGTDRGREAFFGQGTRLTVV.

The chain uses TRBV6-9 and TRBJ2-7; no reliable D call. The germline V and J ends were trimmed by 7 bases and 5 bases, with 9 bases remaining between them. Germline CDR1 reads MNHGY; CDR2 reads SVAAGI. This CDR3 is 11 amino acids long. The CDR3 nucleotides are TGTGCCAGCACCCCTTCCCACGAGCAGTACTTC. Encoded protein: CASTPSHEQYF.

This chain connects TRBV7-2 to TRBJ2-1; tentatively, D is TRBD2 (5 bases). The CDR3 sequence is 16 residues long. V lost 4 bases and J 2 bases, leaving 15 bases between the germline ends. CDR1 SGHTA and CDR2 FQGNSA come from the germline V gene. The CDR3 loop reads CASSSRLTGTYNEQFF. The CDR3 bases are TGTGCCAGCAGCTCAAGACTAACGGGTACCTACAATGAGCAGTTCTTC.

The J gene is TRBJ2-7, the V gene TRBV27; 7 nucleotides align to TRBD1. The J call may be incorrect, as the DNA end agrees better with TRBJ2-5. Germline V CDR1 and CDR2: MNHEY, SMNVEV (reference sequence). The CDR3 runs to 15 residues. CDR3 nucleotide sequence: TGTGCCAGCAGTTCAACCGGGACAGAAGGGGAGACCCAGTACTTC. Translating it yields CASSSTGTEGETQYF.

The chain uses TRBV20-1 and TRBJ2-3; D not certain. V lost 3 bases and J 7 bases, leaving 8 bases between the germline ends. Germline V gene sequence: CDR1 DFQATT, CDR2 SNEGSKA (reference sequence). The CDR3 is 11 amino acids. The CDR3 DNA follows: TGCAGTGCTAGTGGTGGGAATACGCAGTATTTT. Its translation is CSASGGNTQYF.

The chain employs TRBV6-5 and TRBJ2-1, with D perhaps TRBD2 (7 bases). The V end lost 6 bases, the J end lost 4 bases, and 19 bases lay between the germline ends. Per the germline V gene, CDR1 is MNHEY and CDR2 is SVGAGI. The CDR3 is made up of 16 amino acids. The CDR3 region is CASRPRGAGGYNEQFF. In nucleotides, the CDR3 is TGTGCCAGCAGGCCCCGGGGGGCGGGCGGGTACAATGAGCAGTTCTTC.

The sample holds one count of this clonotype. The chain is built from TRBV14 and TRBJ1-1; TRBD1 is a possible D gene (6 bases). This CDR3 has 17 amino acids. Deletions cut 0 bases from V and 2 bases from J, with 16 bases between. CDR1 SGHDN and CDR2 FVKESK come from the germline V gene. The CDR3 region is CASSQDLLGGANTEAFF. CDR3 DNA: TGTGCCAGCAGCCAAGATCTTTTAGGGGGGGCAAACACTGAAGCTTTCTTT.

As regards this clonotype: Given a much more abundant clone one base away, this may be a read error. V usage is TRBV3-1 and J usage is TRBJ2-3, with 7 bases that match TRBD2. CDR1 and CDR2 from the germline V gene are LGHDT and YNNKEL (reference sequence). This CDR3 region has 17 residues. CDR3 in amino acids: CVSSQDPGGDPTDTQYF. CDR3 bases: TGTGTCAGCAGCCAAGATCCTGGGGGGGACCCTACAGATACGCAGTATTTT.

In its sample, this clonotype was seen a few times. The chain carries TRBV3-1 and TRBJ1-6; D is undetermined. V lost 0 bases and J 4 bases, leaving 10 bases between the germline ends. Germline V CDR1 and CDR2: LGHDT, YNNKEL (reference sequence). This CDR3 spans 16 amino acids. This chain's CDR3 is CASSQDRQAYNSPLHF. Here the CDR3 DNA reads TGTGCCAGCAGCCAAGATCGGCAGGCTTATAATTCACCCCTCCACTTT.

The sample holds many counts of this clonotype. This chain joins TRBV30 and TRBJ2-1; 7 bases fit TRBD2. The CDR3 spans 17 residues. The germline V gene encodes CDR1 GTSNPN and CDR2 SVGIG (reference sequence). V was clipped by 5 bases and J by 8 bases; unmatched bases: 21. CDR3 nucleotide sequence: TGTGCCTGGGGGGGGGGACGGGGCAGGAGATTTTCGGATGAGCAGTTCTTC. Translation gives CAWGGGRGRRFSDEQFF.

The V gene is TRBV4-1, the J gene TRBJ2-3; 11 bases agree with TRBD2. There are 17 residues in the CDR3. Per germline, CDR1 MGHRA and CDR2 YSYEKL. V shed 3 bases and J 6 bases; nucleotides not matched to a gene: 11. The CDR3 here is CASSQTTSGGYTDTQYF. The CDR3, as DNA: TGCGCCAGCAGCCAGACCACTAGCGGGGGTTACACGGATACGCAGTATTTT.

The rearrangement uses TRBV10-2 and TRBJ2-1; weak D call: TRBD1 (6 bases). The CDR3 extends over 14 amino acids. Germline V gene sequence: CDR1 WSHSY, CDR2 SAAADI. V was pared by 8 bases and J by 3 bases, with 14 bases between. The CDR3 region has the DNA TGCGCCAGCGTCGCAGGGGTCCTCTACAATGAGCAGTTCTTC. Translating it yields CASVAGVLYNEQFF.

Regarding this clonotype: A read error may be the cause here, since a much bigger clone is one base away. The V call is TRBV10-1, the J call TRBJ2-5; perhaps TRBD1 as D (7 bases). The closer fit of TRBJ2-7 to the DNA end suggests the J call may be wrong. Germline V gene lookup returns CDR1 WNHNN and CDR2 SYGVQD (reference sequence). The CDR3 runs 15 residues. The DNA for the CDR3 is TGCGCCAGCAGTGACCCCGGGGCAGGGGGGTCCGAGCAGTACTTC. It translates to CASSDPGAGGSEQYF.

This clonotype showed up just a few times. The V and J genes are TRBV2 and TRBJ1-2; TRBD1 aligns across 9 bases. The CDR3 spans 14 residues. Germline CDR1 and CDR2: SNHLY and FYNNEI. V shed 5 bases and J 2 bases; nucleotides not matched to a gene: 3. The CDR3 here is CASSRDRANYGYTF. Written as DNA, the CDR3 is TGTGCCAGCAGTAGGGACAGGGCCAACTATGGCTACACCTTC. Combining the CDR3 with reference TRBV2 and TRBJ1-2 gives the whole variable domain EPEVTQTPSHQVTQMGQEVILRCVPISNHLYFYWYRQILGQKVEFLVSFYNNEISEKSEIFDDQFSVERPDGSNFTLKIRSTKLEDSAMYFCASSRDRANYGYTFGSGTRLTVV.

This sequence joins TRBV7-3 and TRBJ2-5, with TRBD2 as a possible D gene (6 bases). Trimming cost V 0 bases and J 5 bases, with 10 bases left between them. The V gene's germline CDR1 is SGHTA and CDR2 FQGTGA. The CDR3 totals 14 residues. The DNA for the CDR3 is TGTGCCAGCAGCTTAACGGGGGACTCGGAGACCCAGTACTTC. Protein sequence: CASSLTGDSETQYF.

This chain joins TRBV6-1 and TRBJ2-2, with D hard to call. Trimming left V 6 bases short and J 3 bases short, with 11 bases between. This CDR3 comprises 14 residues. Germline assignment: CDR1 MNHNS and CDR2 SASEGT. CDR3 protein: CASRIPVDTGELFF. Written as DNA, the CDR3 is TGTGCCAGCAGGATACCCGTCGACACCGGGGAGCTGTTTTTT.

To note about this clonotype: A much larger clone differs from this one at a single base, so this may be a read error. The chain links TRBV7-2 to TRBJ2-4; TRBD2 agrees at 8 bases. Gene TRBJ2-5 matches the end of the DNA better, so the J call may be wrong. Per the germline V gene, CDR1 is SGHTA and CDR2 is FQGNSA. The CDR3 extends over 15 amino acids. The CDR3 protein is CASSRSRGGRETQYF. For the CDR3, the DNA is TGTGCCAGCAGCCGGTCTCGCGGGGGGCGAGAGACCCAGTACTTC.

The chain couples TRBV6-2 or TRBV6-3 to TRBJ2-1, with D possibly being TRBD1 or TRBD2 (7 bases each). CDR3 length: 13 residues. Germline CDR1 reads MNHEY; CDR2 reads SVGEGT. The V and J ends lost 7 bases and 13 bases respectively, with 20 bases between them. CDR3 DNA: TGTGCCAGCAAGCTAGGGGGCCTAGCGGCCCAGTTCTTC. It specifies CASKLGGLAAQFF.

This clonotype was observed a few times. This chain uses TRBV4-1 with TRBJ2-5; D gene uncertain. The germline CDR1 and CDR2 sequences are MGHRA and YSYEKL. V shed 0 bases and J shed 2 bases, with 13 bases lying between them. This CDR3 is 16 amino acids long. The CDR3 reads CASSQDLGSSQETQYF. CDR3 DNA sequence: TGCGCCAGCAGCCAAGATCTCGGCAGTTCACAAGAGACCCAGTACTTC.

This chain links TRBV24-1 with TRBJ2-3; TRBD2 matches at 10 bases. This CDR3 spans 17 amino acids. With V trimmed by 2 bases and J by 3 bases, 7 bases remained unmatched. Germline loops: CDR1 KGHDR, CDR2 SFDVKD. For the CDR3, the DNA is TGTGCCACCAGTGATTCGGCTAGCGGGAGACTTACAGATACGCAGTATTTT. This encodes CATSDSASGRLTDTQYF.

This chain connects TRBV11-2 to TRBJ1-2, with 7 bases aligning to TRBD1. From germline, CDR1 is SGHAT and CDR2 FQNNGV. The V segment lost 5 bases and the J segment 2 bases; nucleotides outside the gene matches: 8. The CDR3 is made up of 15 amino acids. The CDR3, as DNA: TGTGCCAGCAGCCTCGGACAGGCGGCGAACTATGGCTACACCTTC. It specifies CASSLGQAANYGYTF.

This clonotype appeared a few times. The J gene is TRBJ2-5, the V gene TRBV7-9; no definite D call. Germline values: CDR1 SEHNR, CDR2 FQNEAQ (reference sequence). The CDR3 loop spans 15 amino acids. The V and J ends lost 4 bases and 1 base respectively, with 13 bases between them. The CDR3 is CASSSSPMFQETQYF. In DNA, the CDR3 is TGTGCCAGCAGCTCATCCCCTATGTTCCAAGAGACCCAGTACTTC.

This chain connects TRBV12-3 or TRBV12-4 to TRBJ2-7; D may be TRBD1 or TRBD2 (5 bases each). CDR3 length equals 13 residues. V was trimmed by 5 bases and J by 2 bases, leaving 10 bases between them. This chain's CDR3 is CASSRDGTYEQYF. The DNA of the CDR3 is TGTGCCAGCAGTCGGGACGGGACCTACGAGCAGTACTTC.

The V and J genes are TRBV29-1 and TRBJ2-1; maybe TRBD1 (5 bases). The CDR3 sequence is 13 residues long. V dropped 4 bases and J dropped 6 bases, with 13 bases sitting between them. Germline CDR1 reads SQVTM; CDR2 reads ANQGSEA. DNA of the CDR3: TGCAGCGTTGTACCGGACACTTTCAATGAGCAGTTCTTC. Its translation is CSVVPDTFNEQFF.